These 19 T cell receptor beta chains came from one sample sequenced in a study of T-cell reconstitution after alpha-beta-depleted transplantation in children. For TCRbeta, the library was prepared with unique molecular identifiers. In TCRdb, the PCR reads were re-called with MiXCR into one record per CDR3 protein. The sample shows about 400,000 distinct CDR3 sequences, roughly 20% of them seen only once. This material consisted of PBMCs from the stem cell graft donor, taken from the stem cell graft. These receptors were collected from a human donor who donated a stem cell graft to a child with acute myeloid leukemia.

Many counts were recorded for this clonotype. This chain links TRBV20-1 with TRBJ2-7; the D is unclear. V was trimmed by 2 bases and J by 4 bases, leaving 6 bases between them. The CDR3 is 11 amino acids. The germline V gene has CDR1 DFQATT and CDR2 SNEGSKA (reference sequence). DNA of the CDR3: TGCAGTGCTAGAAACGGGTACGAGCAGTACTTC. This translates into CSARNGYEQYF.

The chain is built from TRBV25-1 and TRBJ2-1; perhaps TRBD2 as D (6 bases). This CDR3 has 11 residues. V gave up 3 bases and J gave up 9 bases, with 6 bases separating them. Germline values: CDR1 MGHDK, CDR2 SYGVNS. DNA of the CDR3: TGTGCCAGCAGTGACGGGAGTGAGCAGTTCTTC. It yields the protein CASSDGSEQFF.

Notes on this clonotype: It may be a read error: a sequence one base away is much more abundant. The chain links TRBV20-1 to TRBJ2-1; D is undetermined. The length of the CDR3 is 12 residues. The germline CDR1 and CDR2 sequences are DFQATT and SNEGSKA (reference sequence). The CDR3 DNA is TGCAGTGCTAGCCGGCTCTACTATGAGCAGTTCTTC. Translated, it gives CSASRLYYEQFF.

In DNA, the CDR3 is TGCAGCGGCGATTTCCTAGCGGGAGATACGCAGTATTTT. Its translation: CSGDFLAGDTQYF. This rearrangement joins TRBV29-1 to TRBJ2-3; 8 nucleotides agree with TRBD2. Trimming cost V 7 bases and J 5 bases; bases outside gene matches: 8. The length of the CDR3 is 13 residues. Germline V gives CDR1 SQVTM, CDR2 ANQGSEA.

This clonotype was seen at least ten times. The chain has TRBV4-3 and TRBJ2-7, with D unresolved. V was clipped by 1 base and J by 6 bases, with 1 base between them. The CDR3 is made up of 10 amino acids. CDR1 and CDR2 (germline): LGHNA, YSLEER. CDR3 DNA: TGCGCCAGCAGCCAAGGCGAGCAGTACTTC. This sequence encodes CASSQGEQYF.

This clonotype was seen at least ten times. The chain combines TRBV20-1 with TRBJ1-1; D not certain. The germline V gene encodes CDR1 DFQATT and CDR2 SNEGSKA (reference sequence). Trimming stripped 6 bases from V and 1 base from J, with 12 bases between. The CDR3 is made up of 13 amino acids. CDR3 DNA: TGCAGTGCCAATTCCCTCGCGAACACTGAAGCTTTCTTT. Protein product: CSANSLANTEAFF.

Only a few counts were recorded for this clonotype. The chain uses TRBV5-1 and TRBJ2-5; D not certain. Trimming took 4 bases from V and 0 from J, leaving 19 bases between them. CDR1 SGHRS and CDR2 YFSETQ come from the germline V gene. There are 17 residues in the CDR3. CDR3 sequence: CASSLGIDVLYQETQYF. CDR3 nucleotides: TGCGCCAGCAGCCTGGGGATAGACGTGTTATACCAAGAGACCCAGTACTTC.

A few counts support this clonotype. The CDR3 coding sequence is TGTGCCAGCAGCTTAGAACGTCGGGGTGAGCAGTACTTC. Its protein product is CASSLERRGEQYF. The chain recombines TRBV7-9 with TRBJ2-7; tentatively, D is TRBD2 (5 bases). V shed 1 base and J shed 7 bases, with 11 bases lying between them. Germline lookup yields CDR1 SEHNR and CDR2 FQNEAQ (reference sequence). This CDR3 contains 13 residues.

The gene calls are TRBV24-1 and TRBJ2-1, with D uncertain. CDR1 is KGHDR, CDR2 SFDVKD, per germline. The V end was cut by 5 bases, the J end by 3 bases, with 4 bases between. CDR3 length: 12 residues. Here the CDR3 DNA reads TGTGCCACCAGTGGAGACTACAATGAGCAGTTCTTC. Encoded protein: CATSGDYNEQFF.

In its sample, this clonotype was seen many times. The chain uses TRBV12-3 or TRBV12-4 and TRBJ2-3; D not resolved. V was clipped by 6 bases and J by 0 bases, with 7 bases between them. The CDR3 has 13 amino acids. The CDR3 DNA sequence: TGTGCCAGCAGGAAAGCTAGCACAGATACGCAGTATTTT. Amino acids: CASRKASTDTQYF.

This clonotype was seen a few times. This chain uses TRBV12-3 or TRBV12-4 with TRBJ2-5; D may be TRBD1 or TRBD2 (6 bases each). Trimming pared 6 bases from V and 7 bases from J, leaving 21 bases between. This CDR3 region has 15 residues. CDR3 sequence: CASSATGSGGGTQYF. DNA of the CDR3: TGTGCCAGCAGCGCTACGGGGAGCGGAGGGGGGACCCAGTACTTC.

This clonotype was found many times. V is TRBV29-1 and J is TRBJ2-7; TRBD1 or TRBD2 may be the D gene (6 bases each). Germline V gene sequence: CDR1 SQVTM, CDR2 ANQGSEA. Deletions cut 6 bases from V and 0 bases from J, with 12 bases between. This CDR3 has 13 residues. The DNA of the CDR3 is TGCAGCGTGGGGGGCACAAACTCCTACGAGCAGTACTTC. It encodes CSVGGTNSYEQYF.

This clonotype was picked up a small number of times. The V and J genes are TRBV6-2 or TRBV6-3 and TRBJ2-7, with 12 positions matching TRBD2. The V segment lost 6 bases and the J segment 3 bases; nucleotides outside the gene matches: 6. CDR1 MNHEY and CDR2 SVGEGT come from the germline V gene. This CDR3 has 15 amino acids. The CDR3 loop reads CASRPGLAGNYEQYF. In DNA, the CDR3 is TGTGCCAGCAGACCCGGACTAGCGGGAAACTACGAGCAGTACTTC.

The rearrangement joins TRBV29-1 to TRBJ1-4; the D is unclear. Trimming left V 0 bases short and J 7 bases short, with 12 bases between. The CDR3 is made up of 14 amino acids. Germline assignment: CDR1 SQVTM and CDR2 ANQGSEA. The CDR3: CSVEDIRGGEKLFF. The CDR3 nucleotides read TGCAGCGTTGAAGATATTCGAGGAGGTGAAAAACTGTTTTTT.

This chain joins TRBV7-8 and TRBJ2-7; a possible D gene is TRBD1 (6 bases). Germline V lookup: CDR1 SGHVS, CDR2 FQNEAQ. Trimming removed 2 bases from V and 5 bases from J, with 13 bases in between. The CDR3 has 14 residues. The CDR3, as DNA: TGTGCCAGCAGCTTAAGAACAGGGATGCACGAGCAGTACTTC. Translation: CASSLRTGMHEQYF. The full variable domain, in which reference TRBV7-8 and TRBJ2-7 provide the parts outside the CDR3, is GAGVSQSPRYKVAKRGQDVALRCDPISGHVSLFWYQQALGQGPEFLTYFQNEAQLDKSGLPSDRFFAERPEGSVSTLKIQRTQQEDSAVYLCASSLRTGMHEQYFGPGTRLTVT.

This clonotype was counted at least ten times. The chain couples TRBV6-1 to TRBJ2-3; no clear D gene. Germline lookup yields CDR1 MNHNS and CDR2 SASEGT. Trimming took 4 bases from V and 3 from J, leaving 8 bases between them. The CDR3 is 13 residues long. In DNA, the CDR3 is TGTGCCAGCAGTGCGTTTGGGACAGATACGCAGTATTTT. It yields the protein CASSAFGTDTQYF.

The chain carries TRBV15 and TRBJ2-2; a weak D match, TRBD1 (6 bases). Germline V gives CDR1 LNHNV, CDR2 YYDKDF (reference sequence). Trimming stripped 2 bases from V and 8 bases from J, with 15 bases between. This CDR3 is built from 15 residues. The CDR3 DNA reads TGTGCCACCAGCAGACCCGGACAGCGACTTGGGGAGCTGTTTTTT. It codes for CATSRPGQRLGELFF.

A few counts support this clonotype. This sequence joins TRBV7-2 and TRBJ2-7; D may correspond to TRBD1 or TRBD2 (5 bases each). There are 13 residues in the CDR3. V was trimmed by 4 bases and J by 2 bases, leaving 9 bases between them. CDR1 SGHTA and CDR2 FQGNSA come from the germline V gene. The CDR3 here is CASSWDATYEQYF. CDR3 nucleotides: TGTGCCAGCAGCTGGGACGCCACCTACGAGCAGTACTTC. Using reference TRBV7-2 and TRBJ2-7 for the parts outside the CDR3, the full variable domain is GAGVSQSPSNKVTEKGKDVELRCDPISGHTALYWYRQSLGQGLEFLIYFQGNSAPDKSGLPSDRFSAERTGGSVSTLTIQRTQQEDSAVYLCASSWDATYEQYFGPGTRLTVT.

Details on this clonotype: One end of the junction fails to match germline, which may point to a read error. The V and J genes are TRBV11-2 and TRBJ2-3; D is perhaps TRBD1 (7 bases). This CDR3 region has 13 residues. The germline V gene has CDR1 SGHAT and CDR2 FQNNGV. The CDR3 bases are TGTGCCAGCAGCCAGGGGGGCACGGATACGCAGTATTTT. Its protein product is CASSQGGTDTQYF. The entire variable domain, with the rest obtained from reference TRBV11-2 and TRBJ2-3, is as follows: EAGVAQSPRYKIIEKRQSVAFWCNPISGHATLYWYQQILGQGPKLLIQFQNNGVVDDSQLPKDRFSAERLKGVDSTLKIQPAKLEDSAVYLCASSQGGTDTQYFGPGTRLTVL.